These T cell receptor beta chains were read from a single sample in a study of cytotoxic CD8 clonotypes in ibrutinib-treated CLL. Clones were read by immunoSEQ multiplex PCR, and TCRdb kept only the in-frame ones, dropping some. The table lists approximately 60,000 clones, around 60% of them singletons. Sequencing used PBMCs, obtained after 24 months of ibrutinib treatment. These TCRs come from a human donor with chronic lymphocytic leukemia. Both conserved end residues are part of each CDR3. D genes are given only for firm matches. The size of a clone is reported for some rows only, either as once, few or many, or as a class for expanded clones.

V gene	J gene	clone size	D gene	CDR3 DNA	CDR3 protein
TRBV6-1	TRBJ2-7	.	.	TGTGCCAGCTCTAACGGGCTAGCGACCTACGAGCAGTACTTC	CASSNGLATYEQYF
TRBV5-1	TRBJ2-6	.	.	TGCGCCAGCAGCATCAGCGGGGCCAACGTCCTGACTTTC	CASSISGANVLTF
TRBV2	TRBJ2-3	.	.	TGTGCCAGCAGTGACGCAAGGGCGCAGTATTTT	CASSDARAQYF
TRBV7-2	TRBJ2-1	few	TRBD2	TGTGCCAGCAGCGGCTTTCTAGCGGGCGACAGCTCCTACAATGAGCAGTTCTTC	CASSGFLAGDSSYNEQFF
TRBV6-1	TRBJ1-5	.	.	TGTGCCAGCAGTGAGCCCCCCCAGGGGCTTAGCAATCAGCCCCAGCATTTT	CASSEPPQGLSNQPQHF
TRBV5-6	TRBJ2-7	.	TRBD2	TGTGCCAGCAGCTTGGGCCTAGCGGGGGAGGGGCCCTACGAGCAGTACTTC	CASSLGLAGEGPYEQYF
TRBV5-4	TRBJ2-7	.	TRBD2	TGTGCCAGCAGCTTGGTCCGGGCCCCCGGGACTAGCGGATACGAGCAGTACTTC	CASSLVRAPGTSGYEQYF
TRBV28	TRBJ1-2	.	TRBD1	TGTGCCAGCACCGGGGACAGGGTATATGGCTACACCTTC	CASTGDRVYGYTF
TRBV5-1	TRBJ2-3	.	.	TGCGCCAGCAGCTTAGGCCCTGGGGAGGCGGATACGCAGTATTTT	CASSLGPGEADTQYF
TRBV27	TRBJ1-2	once	.	TGTGCCAGCAGTCTGACAGGTTTCACCTATGGCTACACCTTC	CASSLTGFTYGYTF
TRBV2	TRBJ2-5	.	.	TGTGCCAGCGGCGCGCAGGCGGAGCCGCAGTACTTC	CASGAQAEPQYF
TRBV5-5	TRBJ1-2	.	TRBD1	TGTGCCAGCAGCTTTGGTGACTGGACAGGCACTGGGGACACCTTC	CASSFGDWTGTGDTF
TRBV19	TRBJ1-2	.	TRBD1	TGTGCCAGTAGTTACACAGGGGAGAGTGGCTACACCTTC	CASSYTGESGYTF
TRBV28	TRBJ2-1	.	TRBD2	TGTGCCAGCAGTTGGATACCCGGGACTAGCGGGAGTTGGGAGAATGAGCAGTTCTTC	CASSWIPGTSGSWENEQFF
TRBV7-7	TRBJ2-3	.	.	TGTGCCAGCAGCCCGGCCGGGGGAGTCACAGATACGCAGTATTTT	CASSPAGGVTDTQYF
TRBV6-6	TRBJ2-7	.	.	TGTGCCAGCAGAACCGGGGGCGACGAGCAGTACTTC	CASRTGGDEQYF
TRBV27	TRBJ1-6	few	.	TGTGCCAGCACCTGGGGGGTTTACAATTCACCCCTCCACTTT	CASTWGVYNSPLHF
TRBV7-2	TRBJ1-2	.	TRBD1	TGTGCCAGCAGCGGAACGACAGGGGTTGGTTATGGCTACACCTTC	CASSGTTGVGYGYTF
TRBV5-1	TRBJ2-6	few	TRBD1	TGCGCCAGCAGCTTGGCGACAGGGGAGACCGGGGCCAACGTCCTGACTTTC	CASSLATGETGANVLTF
TRBV30	TRBJ1-5	few	.	TGTGCCTGGACGCACGGGGGCAATCAGCCCCAGCATTTT	CAWTHGGNQPQHF